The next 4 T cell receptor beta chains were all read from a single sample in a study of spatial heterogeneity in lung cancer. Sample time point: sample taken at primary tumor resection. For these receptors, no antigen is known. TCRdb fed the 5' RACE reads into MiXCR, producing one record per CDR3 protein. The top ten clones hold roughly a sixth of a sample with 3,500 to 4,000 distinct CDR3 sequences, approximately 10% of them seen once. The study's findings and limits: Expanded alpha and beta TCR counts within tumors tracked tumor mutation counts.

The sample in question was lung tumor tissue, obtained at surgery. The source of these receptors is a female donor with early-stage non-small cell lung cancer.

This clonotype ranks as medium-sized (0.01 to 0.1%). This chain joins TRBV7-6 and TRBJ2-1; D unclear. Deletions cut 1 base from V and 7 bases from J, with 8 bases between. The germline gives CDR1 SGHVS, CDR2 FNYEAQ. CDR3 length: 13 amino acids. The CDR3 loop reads CASSLVERNEQFF. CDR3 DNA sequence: TGTGCCAGCAGCTTAGTAGAACGAAATGAGCAGTTCTTC.

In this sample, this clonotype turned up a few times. The chain's CDR3 is CASSLATTNQPQHF. The CDR3 region has the DNA TGTGCCAGCAGTTTAGCCACTACAAATCAGCCCCAGCATTTT. This chain uses TRBV12-3 or TRBV12-4 with TRBJ1-5; D unresolved. Trimming shortened V by 0 bases and J by 4 bases, and 7 bases separated the two germline ends. The length of the CDR3 is 14 residues.

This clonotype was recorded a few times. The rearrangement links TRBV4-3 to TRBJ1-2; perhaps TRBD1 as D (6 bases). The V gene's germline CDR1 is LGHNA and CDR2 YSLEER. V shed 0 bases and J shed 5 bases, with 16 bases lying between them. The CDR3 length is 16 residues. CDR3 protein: CASSQESGGRQYGYTF. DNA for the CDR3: TGCGCCAGCAGCCAAGAGTCCGGGGGCCGTCAGTATGGCTACACCTTC.

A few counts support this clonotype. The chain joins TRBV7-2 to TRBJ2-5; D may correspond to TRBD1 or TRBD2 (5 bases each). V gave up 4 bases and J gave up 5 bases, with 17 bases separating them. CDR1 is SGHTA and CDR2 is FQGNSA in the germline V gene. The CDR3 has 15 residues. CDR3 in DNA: TGTGCCAGCAGCTCCCCTGCCGGGGCCGGGGAGACCCAGTACTTC. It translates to CASSSPAGAGETQYF.